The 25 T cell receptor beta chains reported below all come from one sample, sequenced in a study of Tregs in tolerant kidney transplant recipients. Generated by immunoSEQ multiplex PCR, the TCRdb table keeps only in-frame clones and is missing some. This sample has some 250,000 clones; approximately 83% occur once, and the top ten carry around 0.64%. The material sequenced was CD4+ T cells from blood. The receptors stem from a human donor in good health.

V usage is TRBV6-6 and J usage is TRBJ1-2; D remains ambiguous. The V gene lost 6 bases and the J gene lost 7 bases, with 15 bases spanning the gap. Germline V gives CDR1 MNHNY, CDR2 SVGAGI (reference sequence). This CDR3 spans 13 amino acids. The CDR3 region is CASRTTAAGGYTF. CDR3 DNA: TGTGCCAGCAGGACCACGGCGGCTGGTGGCTACACCTTC.

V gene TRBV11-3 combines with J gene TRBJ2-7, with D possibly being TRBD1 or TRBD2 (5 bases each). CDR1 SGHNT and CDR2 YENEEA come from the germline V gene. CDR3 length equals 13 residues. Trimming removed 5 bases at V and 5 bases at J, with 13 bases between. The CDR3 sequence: CASSLGRDHEQYF. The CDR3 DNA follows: TGTGCCAGCAGCCTAGGCAGGGACCACGAGCAGTACTTC.

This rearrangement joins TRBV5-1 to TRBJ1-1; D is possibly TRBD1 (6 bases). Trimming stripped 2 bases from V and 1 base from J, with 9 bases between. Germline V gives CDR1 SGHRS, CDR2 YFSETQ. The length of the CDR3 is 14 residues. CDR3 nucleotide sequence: TGCGCCAGCAGCTTTGACAGGACGAACACTGAAGCTTTCTTT. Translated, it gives CASSFDRTNTEAFF. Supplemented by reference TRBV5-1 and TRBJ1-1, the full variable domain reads KAGVTQTPRYLIKTRGQQVTLSCSPISGHRSVSWYQQTPGQGLQFLFEYFSETQRNKGNFPGRFSGRQFSNSRSEMNVSTLELGDSALYLCASSFDRTNTEAFFGQGTRLTVV.

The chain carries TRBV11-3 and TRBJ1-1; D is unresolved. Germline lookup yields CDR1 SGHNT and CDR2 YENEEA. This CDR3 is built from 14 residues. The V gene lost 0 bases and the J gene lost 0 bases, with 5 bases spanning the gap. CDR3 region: CASSLEVLNTEAFF. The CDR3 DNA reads TGTGCCAGCAGCTTAGAGGTTCTGAACACTGAAGCTTTCTTT. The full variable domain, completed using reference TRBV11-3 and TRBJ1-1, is EAGVVQSPRYKIIEKKQPVAFWCNPISGHNTLYWYLQNLGQGPELLIRYENEEAVDDSQLPKDRFSAERLKGVDSTLKIQPAELGDSAVYLCASSLEVLNTEAFFGQGTRLTVV.

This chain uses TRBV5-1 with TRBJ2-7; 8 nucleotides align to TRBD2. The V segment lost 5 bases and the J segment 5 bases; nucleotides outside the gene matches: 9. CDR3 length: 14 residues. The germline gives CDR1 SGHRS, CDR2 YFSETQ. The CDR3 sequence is CASSSGAGTHEQYF. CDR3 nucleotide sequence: TGCGCCAGCAGTAGCGGGGCCGGAACCCACGAGCAGTACTTC.

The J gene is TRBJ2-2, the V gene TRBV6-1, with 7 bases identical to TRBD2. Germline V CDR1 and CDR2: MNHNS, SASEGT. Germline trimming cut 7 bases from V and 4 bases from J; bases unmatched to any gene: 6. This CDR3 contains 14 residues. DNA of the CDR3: TGTGCCAGCACCCTGGGGGGGAGCACCGGGGAGCTGTTTTTT. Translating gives CASTLGGSTGELFF.

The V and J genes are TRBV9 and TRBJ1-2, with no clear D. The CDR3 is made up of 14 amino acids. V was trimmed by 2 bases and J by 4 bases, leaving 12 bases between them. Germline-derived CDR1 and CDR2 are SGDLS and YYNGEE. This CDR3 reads CASSVSDATYGYTF. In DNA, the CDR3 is TGTGCCAGCAGCGTGTCCGACGCAACCTATGGCTACACCTTC.

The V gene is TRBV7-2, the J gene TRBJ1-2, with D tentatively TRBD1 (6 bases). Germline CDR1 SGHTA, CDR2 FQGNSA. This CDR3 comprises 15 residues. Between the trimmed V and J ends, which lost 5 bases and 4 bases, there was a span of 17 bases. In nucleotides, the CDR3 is TGTGCCAGCAGCCCCAACAGGGCCCTGTTCTATGGCTACACCTTC. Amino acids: CASSPNRALFYGYTF.

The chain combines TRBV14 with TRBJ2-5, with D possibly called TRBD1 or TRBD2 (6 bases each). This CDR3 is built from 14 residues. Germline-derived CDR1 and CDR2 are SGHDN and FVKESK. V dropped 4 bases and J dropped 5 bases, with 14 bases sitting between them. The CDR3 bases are TGTGCCAGCAGCCGGACAGTGGAGGGGGAGACCCAGTACTTC. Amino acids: CASSRTVEGETQYF.

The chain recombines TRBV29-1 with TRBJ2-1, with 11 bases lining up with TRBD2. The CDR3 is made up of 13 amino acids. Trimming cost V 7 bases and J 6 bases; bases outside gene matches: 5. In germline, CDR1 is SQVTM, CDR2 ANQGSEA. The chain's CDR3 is CSAGTSGANEQFF. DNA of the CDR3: TGCAGCGCCGGGACTAGCGGAGCCAATGAGCAGTTCTTC.

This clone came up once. CDR3 residues: CASSEGYSGANVLTF. The CDR3 DNA follows: TGTGCCAGCAGTGAAGGATACTCTGGGGCCAACGTCCTGACTTTC. The rearrangement uses TRBV6-4 and TRBJ2-6; D gene ambiguous. The CDR3 covers 15 residues. Germline V gene sequence: CDR1 MRHNA, CDR2 SNTAGT. V was cut by 3 bases and J by 0 bases, with 6 bases left in between.

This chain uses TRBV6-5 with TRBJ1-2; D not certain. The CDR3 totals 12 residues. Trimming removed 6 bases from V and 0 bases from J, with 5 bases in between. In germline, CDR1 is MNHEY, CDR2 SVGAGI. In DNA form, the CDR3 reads TGTGCCAGCAGCGCAACTAACTATGGCTACACCTTC. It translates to CASSATNYGYTF.

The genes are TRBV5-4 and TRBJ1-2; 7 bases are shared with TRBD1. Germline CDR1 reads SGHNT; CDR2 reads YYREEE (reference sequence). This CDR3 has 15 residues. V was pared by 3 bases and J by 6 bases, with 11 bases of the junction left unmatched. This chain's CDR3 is CASSSKTGFQDGYTF. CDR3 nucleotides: TGTGCCAGCAGCTCGAAGACAGGGTTCCAGGATGGCTACACCTTC. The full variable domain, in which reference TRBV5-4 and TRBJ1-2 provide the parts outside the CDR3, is ETGVTQSPTHLIKTRGQQVTLRCSSQSGHNTVSWYQQALGQGPQFIFQYYREEENGRGNFPPRFSGLQFPNYSSELNVNALELDDSALYLCASSSKTGFQDGYTFGSGTRLTVV.

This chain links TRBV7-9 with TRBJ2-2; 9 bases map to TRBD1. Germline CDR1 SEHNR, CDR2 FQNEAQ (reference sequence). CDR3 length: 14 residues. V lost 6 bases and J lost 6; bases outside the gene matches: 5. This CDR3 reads CASSTYRGPGELFF. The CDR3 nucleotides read TGTGCCAGCAGTACTTACAGGGGGCCCGGGGAGCTGTTTTTT.

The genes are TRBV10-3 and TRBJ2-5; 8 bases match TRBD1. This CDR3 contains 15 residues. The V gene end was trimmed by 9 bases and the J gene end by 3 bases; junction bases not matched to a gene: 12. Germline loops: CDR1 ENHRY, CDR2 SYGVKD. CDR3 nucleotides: TGTGCCATTAACCCCGGACAGGGCGGAAAAGAGACCCAGTACTTC. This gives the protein CAINPGQGGKETQYF.

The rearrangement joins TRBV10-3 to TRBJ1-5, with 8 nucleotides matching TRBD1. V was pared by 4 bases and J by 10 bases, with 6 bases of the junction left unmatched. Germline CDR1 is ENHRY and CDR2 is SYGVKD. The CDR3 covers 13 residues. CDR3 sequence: CAISGDRSGPQHF. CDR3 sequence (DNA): TGTGCCATCAGTGGGGACAGGTCGGGACCCCAGCATTTT.

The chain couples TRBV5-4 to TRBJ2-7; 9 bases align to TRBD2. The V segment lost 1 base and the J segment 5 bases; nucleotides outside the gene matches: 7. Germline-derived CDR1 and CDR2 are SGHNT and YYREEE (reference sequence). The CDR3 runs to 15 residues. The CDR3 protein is CASSLRGSGSNEQYF. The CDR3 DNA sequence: TGTGCCAGCAGCTTGCGGGGTAGCGGGAGCAACGAGCAGTACTTC. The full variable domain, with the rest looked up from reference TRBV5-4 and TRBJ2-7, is ETGVTQSPTHLIKTRGQQVTLRCSSQSGHNTVSWYQQALGQGPQFIFQYYREEENGRGNFPPRFSGLQFPNYSSELNVNALELDDSALYLCASSLRGSGSNEQYFGPGTRLTVT.

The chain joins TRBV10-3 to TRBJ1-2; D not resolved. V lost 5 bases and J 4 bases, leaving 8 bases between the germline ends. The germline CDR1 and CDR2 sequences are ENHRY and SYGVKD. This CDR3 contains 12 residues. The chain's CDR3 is CAISKESYGYTF. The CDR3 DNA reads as TGTGCCATCAGTAAAGAGAGCTATGGCTACACCTTC.

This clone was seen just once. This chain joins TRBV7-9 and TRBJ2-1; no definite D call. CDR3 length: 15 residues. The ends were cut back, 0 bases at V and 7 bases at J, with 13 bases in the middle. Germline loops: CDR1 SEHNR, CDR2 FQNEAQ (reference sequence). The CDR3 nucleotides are TGTGCCAGCAGCTTAGCGCTTCTCTCGAGGAATGAGCAGTTCTTC. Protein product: CASSLALLSRNEQFF.

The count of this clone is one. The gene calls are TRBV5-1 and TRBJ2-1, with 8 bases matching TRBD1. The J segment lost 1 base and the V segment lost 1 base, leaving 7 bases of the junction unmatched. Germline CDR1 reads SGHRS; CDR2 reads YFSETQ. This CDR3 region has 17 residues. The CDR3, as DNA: TGCGCCAGCAGCTTGTGGCAGGGGGCAAGGTCCTACAATGAGCAGTTCTTC. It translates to CASSLWQGARSYNEQFF.

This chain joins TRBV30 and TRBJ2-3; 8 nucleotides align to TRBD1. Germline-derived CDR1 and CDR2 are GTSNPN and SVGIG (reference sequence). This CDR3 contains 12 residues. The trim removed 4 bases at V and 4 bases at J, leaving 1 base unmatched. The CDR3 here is CAWTGGPDTQYF. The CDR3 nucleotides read TGTGCCTGGACAGGGGGCCCAGATACGCAGTATTTT.

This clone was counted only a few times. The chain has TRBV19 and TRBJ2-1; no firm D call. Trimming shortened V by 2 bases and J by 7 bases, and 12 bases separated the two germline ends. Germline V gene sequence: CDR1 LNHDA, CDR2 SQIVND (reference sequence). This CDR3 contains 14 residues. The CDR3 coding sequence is TGTGCCAGTAGTATACCGGGTTACCGGAATGAGCAGTTCTTC. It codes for CASSIPGYRNEQFF. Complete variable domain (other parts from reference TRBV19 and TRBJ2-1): DGGITQSPKYLFRKEGQNVTLSCEQNLNHDAMYWYRQDPGQGLRLIYYSQIVNDFQKGDIAEGYSVSREKKESFPLTVTSAQKNPTAFYLCASSIPGYRNEQFFGPGTRLTVL.

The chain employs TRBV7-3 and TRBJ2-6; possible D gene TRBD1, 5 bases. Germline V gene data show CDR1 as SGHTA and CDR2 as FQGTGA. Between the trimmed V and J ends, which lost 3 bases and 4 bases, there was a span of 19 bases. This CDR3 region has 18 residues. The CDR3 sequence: CASSFPGAADAGANVLTF. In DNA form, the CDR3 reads TGTGCCAGCAGCTTCCCTGGGGCCGCTGATGCGGGGGCCAACGTCCTGACTTTC.

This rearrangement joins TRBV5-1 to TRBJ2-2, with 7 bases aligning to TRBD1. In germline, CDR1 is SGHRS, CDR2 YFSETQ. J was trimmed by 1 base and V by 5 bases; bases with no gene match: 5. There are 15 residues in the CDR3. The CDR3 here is CASRTTGVNTGELFF. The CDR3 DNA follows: TGCGCCAGCAGAACTACAGGGGTGAACACCGGGGAGCTGTTTTTT. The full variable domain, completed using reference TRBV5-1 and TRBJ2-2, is KAGVTQTPRYLIKTRGQQVTLSCSPISGHRSVSWYQQTPGQGLQFLFEYFSETQRNKGNFPGRFSGRQFSNSRSEMNVSTLELGDSALYLCASRTTGVNTGELFFGEGSRLTVL.

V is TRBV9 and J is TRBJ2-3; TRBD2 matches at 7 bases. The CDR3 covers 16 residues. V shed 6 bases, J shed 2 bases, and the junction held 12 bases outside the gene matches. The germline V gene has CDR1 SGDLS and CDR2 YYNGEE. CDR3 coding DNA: TGTGCCAGCACCCTCAGTGGGGCGGGGGACACAGATACGCAGTATTTT. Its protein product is CASTLSGAGDTDTQYF.